This is a list of T cell receptor beta chains from one sample in a study of cytomegalovirus exposure and HLA in healthy donors. Measured with immunoSEQ multiplex PCR; TCRdb has only the in-frame clones, and not every one. In the table there are 130,000 to 150,000 clones, around 85% of which are singletons. The specimen sequenced was PBMCs. These receptors originate from a woman in her thirties in good health and CMV-seronegative. Both conserved end residues are part of each CDR3. The D gene is left open where the match is weak. Size values are once, few and many counts, or a class for expanded clones, and some rows have none.

NA TRBJ2-5 TRBV28 NA CASSLKRWIPYQETQYF TGTGCCAGCAGTTTAAAGAGGTGGATACCGTACCAAGAGACCCAGTACTTC
NA TRBJ1-1 TRBV7-9 NA CASSSPTGMNTEAFF TGTGCCAGCAGTTCTCCCACAGGGATGAACACTGAAGCTTTCTTT
NA TRBJ1-2 TRBV5-4 TRBD1 CASIRQGLEGYTF TGTGCCAGCATACGACAGGGTTTGGAAGGCTACACCTTC
NA TRBJ2-5 TRBV7-7 NA CASSPGSFQETQYF TGTGCCAGCAGCCCGGGGAGTTTCCAAGAGACCCAGTACTTC
NA TRBJ1-1 TRBV5-5 TRBD1 CASSLVGGSLNTEAFF TGTGCCAGCAGCTTGGTAGGGGGCTCCTTGAACACTGAAGCTTTCTTT
few TRBJ2-2 TRBV7-3 TRBD1 CASSFFGQGKTGELFF TGTGCCAGCAGCTTCTTCGGACAGGGGAAAACCGGGGAGCTGTTTTTT
NA TRBJ2-2 TRBV7-2 NA CASSLGQNTGELFF TGTGCCAGCAGCTTAGGGCAGAACACCGGGGAGCTGTTTTTT
once TRBJ2-2 TRBV7-9 NA CASSFDSKGLIGTGELFF TGTGCCAGCAGCTTCGACAGTAAGGGGCTAATCGGCACCGGGGAGCTGTTTTTT
NA TRBJ2-5 TRBV5-1 TRBD1 CASSLEQGAETQYF TGCGCCAGCAGCTTGGAACAGGGGGCAGAGACCCAGTACTTC
NA TRBJ1-4 TRBV2 NA CASRSRGGRGNEKLFF TGTGCCAGCAGGTCCAGGGGAGGGCGGGGAAATGAAAAACTGTTTTTT
NA TRBJ2-7 TRBV5-6 NA CASSFFTTSYEQYF TGTGCCAGCAGCTTTTTCACCACTTCCTACGAGCAGTACTTC
NA TRBJ1-5 TRBV4-1 NA CASSHPPGPRGDQPQHF TGCGCCAGCAGCCATCCCCCAGGGCCCCGGGGGGATCAGCCCCAGCATTTT
NA TRBJ2-1 TRBV28 TRBD1 CASSPSGTGLRVEQFF TGTGCCAGCAGTCCTTCCGGGACAGGGCTTAGGGTTGAGCAGTTCTTC
NA TRBJ1-2 TRBV29-1 TRBD1 CSGRQGAGYTF TGCAGCGGTAGACAGGGAGCCGGCTACACCTTC
NA TRBJ1-1 TRBV19 TRBD1 CASSESTGFGKAFF TGTGCCAGTAGTGAATCGACAGGGTTCGGGAAAGCTTTCTTT
NA TRBJ2-3 TRBV6-5 NA CASSRGSSTDTQYF TGTGCCAGCAGTCGAGGTTCGAGCACAGATACGCAGTATTTT